Following are 27 T cell receptor beta chains from one sample sequenced in a study of cytomegalovirus exposure and HLA in healthy donors. This PCR relied on a set of 60 Vbeta primers and 13 Jbeta primers. Generated by immunoSEQ multiplex PCR, the TCRdb table keeps only in-frame clones and is missing some. This table holds 100,000 to 150,000 clones, under 85% found once. Sequencing was carried out using PBMCs. The origin of the receptors is a boy between 10 and 17 years old in good health and CMV-seronegative.

The chain combines TRBV4-1 with TRBJ2-1, with no clear D. This CDR3 contains 17 residues. Trimming took off 1 base at V and 2 bases at J, with 15 bases between the two ends. CDR1 is MGHRA and CDR2 is YSYEKL in the germline V gene. The CDR3 region has the DNA TGCGCCAGCAGCCAAGTGCGCGGTCTTTCGGCCTACAATGAGCAGTTCTTC. Translated: CASSQVRGLSAYNEQFF.

J is TRBJ2-6 and V is TRBV7-8, with TRBD1 identical over 9 bases. Germline lookup yields CDR1 SGHVS and CDR2 FQNEAQ. Trimming removed 5 bases from V and 0 bases from J; junction bases left unmatched: 2. The CDR3 runs 16 residues. The CDR3 bases are TGTGCCAGCAGCCGACAGGGGGGCTCTGGGGCCAACGTCCTGACTTTC. It specifies CASSRQGGSGANVLTF.

This chain connects TRBV18 to TRBJ2-3; D unresolved. Per germline, CDR1 KGHSH and CDR2 LQKENI. V gave up 0 bases and J gave up 1 base, with 5 bases separating them. The length of the CDR3 is 14 residues. The CDR3 nucleotides are TGTGCCAGCTCACCACCTACTCGCACAGATACGCAGTATTTT. Amino acids: CASSPPTRTDTQYF.

The count of this clone is one. This rearrangement joins TRBV13 to TRBJ2-1, with TRBD2 as a possible D gene (5 bases). With 8 bases removed from V and 3 bases from J, the gap between germline ends came to 17 bases. Germline assignment: CDR1 PRHDT and CDR2 FYEKMQ (reference sequence). There are 15 residues in the CDR3. CDR3 sequence: CASSKIGLLYNEQFF. CDR3 nucleotides: TGTGCCAGCTCTAAGATTGGACTGCTCTACAATGAGCAGTTCTTC. Looking up the rest from reference TRBV13 and TRBJ2-1 gives the full variable domain: AAGVIQSPRHLIKEKRETATLKCYPIPRHDTVYWYQQGPGQDPQFLISFYEKMQSDKGSIPDRFSAQQFSDYHSELNMSSLELGDSALYFCASSKIGLLYNEQFFGPGTRLTVL.

The chain is built from TRBV5-1 and TRBJ2-1; tentatively, D is TRBD2 (6 bases). Germline-derived CDR1 and CDR2 are SGHRS and YFSETQ. The V end was cut by 0 bases, the J end by 0 bases, with 16 bases between. The CDR3 totals 18 residues. In DNA, the CDR3 is TGCGCCAGCAGCTTGGATGTGGCACTGACTAGCTCCTACAATGAGCAGTTCTTC. It codes for CASSLDVALTSSYNEQFF.

V is TRBV19 and J is TRBJ1-5; D is perhaps TRBD1 (6 bases). V was trimmed by 5 bases and J by 2 bases, leaving 19 bases between them. The V gene's germline CDR1 is LNHDA and CDR2 SQIVND (reference sequence). This CDR3 has 17 residues. CDR3: CASSDLSTGLGNQPQHF. The CDR3 DNA reads TGTGCCAGTAGTGACTTATCGACAGGCTTGGGCAATCAGCCCCAGCATTTT.

The chain combines TRBV9 with TRBJ2-4; 7 bases are a match to TRBD1. Per germline, CDR1 SGDLS and CDR2 YYNGEE. The junction had 5 bases not matched to a gene; V was cut back by 4 bases and J by 4 bases. The CDR3 extends over 14 amino acids. Written as DNA, the CDR3 is TGTGCCAGCAGCCCCGACAGGGAAAAAAACATTCAGTACTTC. Its protein product is CASSPDREKNIQYF.

J is TRBJ1-4 and V is TRBV30; a weak D match, TRBD1 (6 bases). The CDR3 length is 13 residues. In germline, CDR1 is GTSNPN, CDR2 SVGIG (reference sequence). Trimming took 2 bases from V and 5 from J, leaving 9 bases between them. In nucleotides, the CDR3 is TGTGCCTGGAGTCACAGGGTAAATGAAAAACTGTTTTTT. It codes for CAWSHRVNEKLFF.

The rearrangement links TRBV7-3 to TRBJ1-1; TRBD1 matches at 7 bases. The length of the CDR3 is 15 residues. The V gene end was trimmed by 6 bases and the J gene end by 3 bases; junction bases not matched to a gene: 10. Germline lookup yields CDR1 SGHTA and CDR2 FQGTGA. The CDR3 DNA sequence: TGTGCCAGCAGACGCACCACAGGGGTCGACACTGAAGCTTTCTTT. Translating gives CASRRTTGVDTEAFF.

The CDR3 region has the DNA TGTGCCAGCAGCCAAGCTAGCGGGGGCACAGATACGCAGTATTTT. Protein sequence: CASSQASGGTDTQYF. V gene TRBV7-3 combines with J gene TRBJ2-3; 9 positions match TRBD2. The CDR3 sequence is 15 residues long. In germline, CDR1 is SGHTA, CDR2 FQGTGA. The trim removed 5 bases at V and 1 base at J, leaving 4 bases unmatched.

V is TRBV4-1 and J is TRBJ1-3, with TRBD1 matching 8 bases. Trimming removed 3 bases from V and 0 bases from J; junction bases left unmatched: 7. From germline, CDR1 is MGHRA and CDR2 YSYEKL. This CDR3 contains 17 residues. The CDR3: CASSQGQVGNSGNTIYF. CDR3 bases: TGCGCCAGCAGCCAGGGACAGGTAGGGAACTCTGGAAACACCATATATTTT.

This clone was picked up one time. This chain connects TRBV7-2 to TRBJ1-2; D unclear. V was trimmed by 4 bases and J by 5 bases, leaving 8 bases between them. This CDR3 has 12 residues. Germline-derived CDR1 and CDR2 are SGHTA and FQGNSA. This chain's CDR3 is CASSSTIYGYTF. CDR3 DNA sequence: TGTGCCAGCAGCTCGACTATATATGGCTACACCTTC.

The chain combines TRBV2 with TRBJ2-2, with D maybe TRBD1 (5 bases). V was clipped by 2 bases and J by 5 bases, with 9 bases between them. Germline V lookup: CDR1 SNHLY, CDR2 FYNNEI. The CDR3 extends over 14 amino acids. CDR3 bases: TGTGCCAGCAGTGAACTTAAGGGGACCGGGGAGCTGTTTTTT. Translating it yields CASSELKGTGELFF.

CDR3 in amino acids: CASSLPGTGGDPAYEQYF. DNA of the CDR3: TGTGCCAGCAGTTTACCCGGGACAGGGGGCGACCCCGCCTACGAGCAGTACTTC. J is TRBJ2-7 and V is TRBV27; 12 nucleotides agree with TRBD1. The ends lost 2 bases at V and 2 bases at J; junction bases unmatched: 10. CDR3 length equals 18 residues. The V gene's germline CDR1 is MNHEY and CDR2 SMNVEV (reference sequence).

This chain links TRBV5-1 with TRBJ1-3, with D uncertain. The length of the CDR3 is 14 residues. The V and J ends lost 4 bases and 3 bases respectively, with 11 bases between them. The germline V gene has CDR1 SGHRS and CDR2 YFSETQ. Here the CDR3 reads CASSPTLDGNTIYF. As DNA, the CDR3 is TGCGCCAGCAGCCCGACATTGGATGGAAACACCATATATTTT.

This chain connects TRBV10-3 to TRBJ2-7; 10 nucleotides align to TRBD1. The germline CDR1 and CDR2 sequences are ENHRY and SYGVKD. This CDR3 has 15 amino acids. The J segment lost 4 bases and the V segment lost 3 bases, leaving 6 bases of the junction unmatched. The CDR3 nucleotides read TGTGCCATCAGTGAAGGGGACAGGGGCCAGTACGAGCAGTACTTC. This codes for CAISEGDRGQYEQYF.

In regard to this clone: This sample also contains other DNA sequences that code for the same CDR3. This chain connects TRBV9 to TRBJ1-2, with D maybe TRBD1 (5 bases). The CDR3 length is 14 residues. Trimming pared 0 bases from V and 2 bases from J, leaving 8 bases between. Germline assignment: CDR1 SGDLS and CDR2 YYNGEE. The CDR3 region has the DNA TGTGCCAGCAGCGTAGGGCAGGGAAACTATGGCTACACCTTC. It codes for CASSVGQGNYGYTF.

The table lists this clone with a few counts. The CDR3 sequence is CASSDPYMNTEAFF. The CDR3 DNA reads TGTGCCAGCAGCGATCCTTACATGAACACTGAAGCTTTCTTT. The chain is built from TRBV6-6 and TRBJ1-1; D remains unclear. This CDR3 spans 14 amino acids. CDR1 is MNHNY and CDR2 is SVGAGI in the germline V gene (reference sequence). Deletions cut 6 bases from V and 0 bases from J, with 11 bases between.

This clone was detected once. The chain joins TRBV30 to TRBJ2-5, with TRBD1 as a possible D gene (6 bases). V lost 2 bases, J lost 5 bases, and 12 bases lay in between. The germline CDR1 and CDR2 sequences are GTSNPN and SVGIG (reference sequence). The CDR3 loop spans 13 amino acids. The CDR3 here is CAWSPQGLETQYF. CDR3 nucleotide sequence: TGTGCCTGGAGTCCTCAGGGGTTGGAGACCCAGTACTTC.

The chain carries TRBV30 and TRBJ2-7; 7 positions match TRBD1. Germline V lookup: CDR1 GTSNPN, CDR2 SVGIG (reference sequence). This CDR3 is built from 12 residues. The V and J ends lost 2 bases and 3 bases, in that order; junction bases with no gene match: 1. CDR3 sequence reads: CAWSWDSYEQYF. DNA for the CDR3: TGTGCCTGGAGTTGGGACAGCTACGAGCAGTACTTC.

The chain employs TRBV7-2 and TRBJ2-1, with D possibly being TRBD1 (6 bases). The CDR3 totals 16 residues. From germline, CDR1 is SGHTA and CDR2 FQGNSA. V was trimmed by 6 bases and J by 3 bases, leaving 18 bases between them. The chain's CDR3 is CASSQIGQIIYNEQFF. Written as DNA, the CDR3 is TGTGCCAGCAGTCAAATCGGACAGATAATCTACAATGAGCAGTTCTTC.

V is TRBV7-2 and J is TRBJ1-5; TRBD1 is a possible D gene (6 bases). The CDR3 has 15 amino acids. Trimming stripped 6 bases from V and 4 bases from J, with 16 bases between. Germline CDR1 is SGHTA and CDR2 is FQGNSA. CDR3 nucleotides: TGTGCCAGCAGTACAACGTGGGGACAAAATCAGCCCCAGCATTTT. Translated: CASSTTWGQNQPQHF.

This clone was observed a single time. The V call is TRBV5-1, the J call TRBJ1-1; 7 bases map to TRBD1. Germline CDR1 is SGHRS and CDR2 is YFSETQ. Germline trimming cut 2 bases from V and 1 base from J; bases unmatched to any gene: 2. The CDR3 has 14 residues. CDR3 in amino acids: CASSFGDRNTEAFF. CDR3 nucleotide sequence: TGCGCCAGCAGCTTTGGGGACAGGAACACTGAAGCTTTCTTT. Full variable domain (rest looked up from reference TRBV5-1 and TRBJ1-1): KAGVTQTPRYLIKTRGQQVTLSCSPISGHRSVSWYQQTPGQGLQFLFEYFSETQRNKGNFPGRFSGRQFSNSRSEMNVSTLELGDSALYLCASSFGDRNTEAFFGQGTRLTVV.

This clone appeared a few times. The chain has TRBV11-2 and TRBJ2-7; 7 bases agree with TRBD2. This CDR3 has 13 amino acids. Germline CDR1 SGHAT, CDR2 FQNNGV. V was pared by 5 bases and J by 3 bases, with 4 bases of the junction left unmatched. The CDR3 DNA reads TGTGCCAGCAGCGTAGGACTAGACTACGAGCAGTACTTC. The encoded protein is CASSVGLDYEQYF.

This chain joins TRBV5-6 and TRBJ2-5; TRBD2 matches at 12 bases. V lost 4 bases to trimming and J lost 3 bases; unmatched junction nucleotides: 7. Germline CDR1 and CDR2: SGHDT and YYEEEE. The CDR3 spans 16 residues. The CDR3: CASSTRTSGDKETQYF. CDR3 sequence (DNA): TGTGCCAGCAGCACCCGGACTAGCGGGGACAAAGAGACCCAGTACTTC.

The rearrangement links TRBV20-1 to TRBJ2-1; D is undetermined. This CDR3 spans 11 amino acids. Germline V gene data show CDR1 as DFQATT and CDR2 as SNEGSKA (reference sequence). Trimming took 2 bases from V and 4 from J, leaving 3 bases between them. CDR3 sequence: CSARTYNEQFF. The CDR3, as DNA: TGCAGTGCTAGAACTTACAATGAGCAGTTCTTC.

The chain joins TRBV4-3 to TRBJ2-1; unclear D gene. CDR1 is LGHNA and CDR2 is YSLEER in the germline V gene. The CDR3 contains 14 residues. The V end was cut by 0 bases, the J end by 4 bases, with 7 bases between. The CDR3 region has the DNA TGCGCCAGCAGCCAAGAATGGAGTTACAATGAGCAGTTCTTC. Amino acids: CASSQEWSYNEQFF.